The 24 T cell receptor beta chains in this list originate from one sample, sequenced in a study of T cells expressing NK-cell markers. TCRdb re-called the 5' RACE reads and gives one entry per CDR3 protein, without DNA. The repertoire table contains 450,000 to 600,000 distinct CDR3 sequences. Material for sequencing was blood T cells: a sorted CD56 or NKG2C T cell subset, CD4+ or CD8+ T cells, or bulk PBMC T cells (not recorded which). The source of these receptors is a man between 18 and 35 years old in good health.

The chain joins TRBV12-3 or TRBV12-4 to TRBJ1-5. This CDR3 is 14 amino acids long. CDR3 protein: CASSSPKSNQPQHF.

The rearrangement joins TRBV28 to TRBJ1-5; TCRdb proposes TRBD1, but this gene call is untestable without DNA. Germline V gives CDR1 MDHEN, CDR2 SYDVKM. The CDR3 spans 16 residues. CDR3: CASSGGTDLLSQPQHF.

V usage is TRBV29-1 and J usage is TRBJ2-2; the D gene TCRdb calls, TRBD1, cannot be checked with no DNA. This CDR3 region has 16 residues. Germline CDR1 and CDR2: SQVTM and ANQGSEA. This CDR3 is CSVEETGFPNTGELFF.

The chain recombines TRBV18 with TRBJ2-7; TCRdb selects TRBD1, and the lack of DNA leaves this call unchecked. CDR1 is KGHSH and CDR2 is LQKENI in the germline V gene. The CDR3 is made up of 13 amino acids. The CDR3 sequence is CASSPGQGGEQYF. Based on the CDR3 plus reference TRBV18 and TRBJ2-7, the full variable domain is NAGVMQNPRHLVRRRGQEARLRCSPMKGHSHVYWYRQLPEEGLKFMVYLQKENIIDESGMPKERFSAEFPKEGPSILRIQQVVRGDSAAYFCASSPGQGGEQYFGPGTRLTVT.

This chain connects TRBV6-1 to TRBJ2-3; TCRdb calls TRBD1, which cannot be checked without DNA. There are 13 residues in the CDR3. Per germline, CDR1 MNHNS and CDR2 SASEGT. CDR3 sequence reads: CASTRQGTDTQYF.

This rearrangement joins TRBV20-1 to TRBJ1-2. The CDR3 sequence is 13 residues long. Germline values: CDR1 DFQATT, CDR2 SNEGSKA (reference sequence). CDR3: CSARDSMEVGYTF.

The chain carries TRBV6-8 and TRBJ2-3; TCRdb calls TRBD2, which cannot be checked without DNA. Germline V gives CDR1 MNHGY, CDR2 SAAAGT. The CDR3 is 18 residues long. CDR3 in amino acids: CASSYGPSGKATTDTQYF.

V is TRBV2 and J is TRBJ1-1. The CDR3 runs to 12 residues. CDR1 and CDR2 from the germline V gene are SNHLY and FYNNEI. This CDR3 reads CASSDGGTEAFF.

The CDR3 region is CASSPGFVVAGYNEQFF. The chain joins TRBV5-1 to TRBJ2-1; checking the TCRdb D call of TRBD2 is not possible without DNA. From germline, CDR1 is SGHRS and CDR2 YFSETQ. The CDR3 covers 17 residues. The variable domain in full, completed from reference TRBV5-1 and TRBJ2-1, reads KAGVTQTPRYLIKTRGQQVTLSCSPISGHRSVSWYQQTPGQGLQFLFEYFSETQRNKGNFPGRFSGRQFSNSRSEMNVSTLELGDSALYLCASSPGFVVAGYNEQFFGPGTRLTVL.

The chain uses TRBV12-3 or TRBV12-4 and TRBJ1-1; TCRdb calls TRBD1, which cannot be checked without DNA. The CDR3 length is 13 residues. The CDR3 here is CASSLSPRGEAFF.

The CDR3 loop reads CASSYSDDTSSYNSPLHF. The chain joins TRBV6-5 to TRBJ1-6. CDR1 is MNHEY, CDR2 SVGAGI, per germline. The CDR3 sequence is 18 residues long.

The chain employs TRBV4-1 and TRBJ2-1; TCRdb proposes TRBD2, but this gene call is untestable without DNA. In germline, CDR1 is MGHRA, CDR2 YSYEKL. This CDR3 is 15 amino acids long. This CDR3 reads CASSQTGLARNEQFF.

The genes are TRBV4-1 and TRBJ2-5. Germline CDR1 reads MGHRA; CDR2 reads YSYEKL. This CDR3 comprises 12 residues. The chain's CDR3 is CASSQSSETQYF.

This rearrangement joins TRBV20-1 to TRBJ2-1; the TCRdb D gene call, TRBD2, has no DNA to confirm it. CDR1 and CDR2 from the germline V gene are DFQATT and SNEGSKA (reference sequence). CDR3 size: 14 residues. CDR3 sequence: CSASGNGRGNEQFF.

The chain has TRBV5-5 and TRBJ2-3. CDR3 length: 14 amino acids. Germline V gives CDR1 SGHKS, CDR2 YYEKEE (reference sequence). The CDR3 protein is CASSSDDPSYTQYF.

V gene TRBV6-1 combines with J gene TRBJ1-4; TCRdb reports TRBD1, a call that lacks DNA to check it against. Germline V CDR1 and CDR2: MNHNS, SASEGT. This CDR3 is built from 15 residues. CDR3 loop: CASSATGTGLEKLFF.

The chain uses TRBV10-3 and TRBJ1-6. The CDR3 is made up of 16 amino acids. Germline CDR1 ENHRY, CDR2 SYGVKD. This CDR3 is CAIRASSGRQGSPLHF.

V is TRBV7-9 and J is TRBJ2-4; TCRdb selects TRBD2, and the lack of DNA leaves this call unchecked. CDR1 is SEHNR, CDR2 FQNEAQ, per germline (reference sequence). This CDR3 comprises 16 residues. CDR3 amino acids: CASSLLAGGSKNIQYF.

The J gene is TRBJ1-1, the V gene TRBV7-9; TCRdb outputs TRBD1, but without DNA this stays unchecked. Germline V CDR1 and CDR2: SEHNR, FQNEAQ (reference sequence). The CDR3 spans 14 residues. This CDR3 is CASSYQGTGTEAFF.

The V and J genes are TRBV2 and TRBJ2-7; TCRdb's D call of TRBD1 is untestable without DNA. CDR1 is SNHLY, CDR2 FYNNEI, per germline. The CDR3 is made up of 15 amino acids. CDR3 sequence: CASSNWTGKNYEQYF.

The chain couples TRBV4-2 to TRBJ2-1; TCRdb names TRBD2, which stays unverified in the absence of DNA. Germline CDR1 LGHNA, CDR2 YNFKEQ. CDR3 length equals 15 residues. The CDR3 protein is CASSPNSGILNEQFF.

This rearrangement joins TRBV2 to TRBJ2-1; the TRBD1 assignment by TCRdb is unverifiable without DNA. There are 15 residues in the CDR3. The germline gives CDR1 SNHLY, CDR2 FYNNEI. The CDR3 sequence is CASSRQARSYNEQFF.

The chain recombines TRBV7-2 with TRBJ2-5; without DNA, the TCRdb call of TRBD1 cannot be checked. Per germline, CDR1 SGHTA and CDR2 FQGNSA. The CDR3 spans 17 residues. The chain's CDR3 is CASSLVVGREPQETQYF. The whole variable domain, filled in from reference TRBV7-2 and TRBJ2-5, reads GAGVSQSPSNKVTEKGKDVELRCDPISGHTALYWYRQSLGQGLEFLIYFQGNSAPDKSGLPSDRFSAERTGGSVSTLTIQRTQQEDSAVYLCASSLVVGREPQETQYFGPGTRLLVL.

The chain joins TRBV4-2 to TRBJ2-1; the D call of TRBD2 rests on TCRdb alone, since no DNA is present to check it. Germline loops: CDR1 LGHNA, CDR2 YNFKEQ. The CDR3 extends over 20 amino acids. CDR3 in amino acids: CASSQRRLAGGPISYNEQFF.